The clone carrying this TCR beta chain was picked up one time. The sample belongs to a study of T cell changes during pregnancy in multiple sclerosis. The CDR3 contains 15 residues. Assay used: immunoSEQ multiplex PCR; TCRdb lists only in-frame clones, some missing. The sample has over 90,000 clones; roughly 93% are singletons. The V and J genes are TRBV7-5 and TRBJ1-4; TRBD1, the table's D call, was not compared with the DNA. TRBV7-5 is an annotated pseudogene. The sequence was collected from a female donor with multiple sclerosis, enrolled in a pregnancy study. The sequenced sample was peripheral blood, obtained after pregnancy. CDR3 nucleotides: TGTGTCAGAAGCTTAGCAGGACAGGGGGATGAAAAACTGTTTTTT. Its translation: CVRSLAGQGDEKLFF.